This section outlines one T cell receptor beta chain sequence together with its context. Its cognate antigen is unknown. This record comes from a study of Ad26.COV2.S vaccination and SARS-CoV-2 variants. Background on the study: Sample donor was a member of the COV1001 Ad26.COV2.S trial arm.

Overall study results and limits: Using TCR breadth and depth analyses may have led to underestimated total T cell responses.

Data came from immunoSEQ multiplex PCR; TCRdb stores just in-frame clones and leaves some out. The sample shows fewer than 400,000 clones, roughly nine tenths of them seen only once. Specified treatment: some 20 received Ad26.COV2.S at low or high dose, single or two shots; 5 received placebo; per-sample allocation not given. The samples were gathered on day 63 after the first injection of vaccine or placebo. An adult of 18-55 years in Boston served as donor. With 2 bases removed from V and 2 bases from J, the gap between germline ends came to 6 bases. Germline-derived CDR1 and CDR2 are SGHVS and FQNEAQ. This CDR3 region has 13 residues.

The chain uses TRBV7-8 and TRBJ2-5; D unclear. Sample: peripheral blood, taken in a trial of Ad26.COV2.S vaccine versus placebo. The source of this sequence is a person aged 18-65 years who received the Ad26.COV2.S COVID-19 vaccine or a placebo. As DNA, the CDR3 is TGTGCCAGCAGCTTACCACGACAAGAGACCCAGTACTTC. This gives the protein CASSLPRQETQYF. Together with reference TRBV7-8 and TRBJ2-5, the CDR3 gives the full variable domain: GAGVSQSPRYKVAKRGQDVALRCDPISGHVSLFWYQQALGQGPEFLTYFQNEAQLDKSGLPSDRFFAERPEGSVSTLKIQRTQQEDSAVYLCASSLPRQETQYFGPGTRLLVL.